This T cell receptor beta chain was profiled in a study of T cells in Graves' hyperthyroidism and ophthalmopathy. No ophthalmopathy progression within 18 months constituted stable Graves' hyperthyroidism. The diagnostic basis comprised clinical symptoms, serum thyroxine and TRAb, thyroid ultrasound and orbital computed tomography. Concerning this clonotype itself: Its antigen is not identified.

The source material, RNA transcripts, was used to amplify TCR beta CDR3 regions. TCR CDR3 underwent first-round RT-PCR with the HTBI primer set. One entry per CDR3 protein results from TCRdb running MiXCR on the multiplex PCR reads. This repertoire shows under 450,000 distinct CDR3 sequences, less than 20% found once; its top ten account for around 7.7%. Trimming left V 4 bases short and J 6 bases short, with 18 bases between. This CDR3 spans 16 amino acids. Study results and limitations: The model identified upcoming ophthalmopathy a median roughly 6 months ahead of onset.

This chain links TRBV12-3 or TRBV12-4 with TRBJ2-2; perhaps TRBD2 as D (6 bases). This sequence was found in a woman aged 18 to 35 with Graves' hyperthyroidism. The sequenced material came from blood. CDR3 amino acids: CASSSPGIGGSGELFF. In DNA, the CDR3 is TGTGCCAGCAGTTCTCCGGGGATAGGAGGGTCCGGGGAGCTGTTTTTT.